This T cell receptor beta chain came from a study of OX40 agonist ivuxolimab in advanced cancers. This clone was found once. TCRdb keeps only in-frame clones here, not all; method: immunoSEQ multiplex PCR. The repertoire consists of 60,000 to 70,000 clones, with 91% occurring once and the leading ten covering approximately 12%. Sequencing used CD4+ or CD8+ T cells sorted from blood, obtained in a trial of the OX40 agonist ivuxolimab. This sequence was found in an adult with an advanced solid tumor such as melanoma, head and neck, liver or kidney cancer.

The CDR3 region has the DNA TGTGCCAGCAGTTTACAGGGACGGGACACAGATACGCAGTATTTT. It specifies CASSLQGRDTDTQYF. This sequence joins TRBV28 and TRBJ2-3; D may match TRBD1 or TRBD2 (5 bases each). Germline loops: CDR1 MDHEN, CDR2 SYDVKM. Trimming took 2 bases from V and 2 from J, leaving 11 bases between them. This CDR3 has 15 residues.